The 22 T cell receptor beta chains listed next were all sequenced from one sample in a study of blood T cell repertoires in COVID-19. Profiling relied on immunoSEQ multiplex PCR, and the TCRdb table lists in-frame clones only, not all of them. The profile covers roughly 260,000 clones, with 75% to 90% appearing a single time and about 4% taken by the ten largest. The sequencing sample was made of peripheral blood. The receptor set was obtained from a woman aged 35 to 49 with acute or convalescent COVID-19.

The chain recombines TRBV5-5 with TRBJ1-2; the D is unclear. The germline V and J ends were trimmed by 2 bases and 4 bases, with 15 bases remaining between them. Germline V gene lookup returns CDR1 SGHKS and CDR2 YYEKEE (reference sequence). This CDR3 is 15 amino acids long. The CDR3 is CASSFAREVTYGYTF. CDR3 nucleotide sequence: TGTGCCAGCAGCTTCGCCCGGGAAGTTACCTATGGCTACACCTTC.

The rearrangement links TRBV10-3 to TRBJ2-3; 8 bases are a match to TRBD2. The germline gives CDR1 ENHRY, CDR2 SYGVKD. With 2 bases clipped from V and 1 base from J, the junction kept 5 bases outside the gene matches. The CDR3 length is 16 residues. CDR3: CAISERGGWGTDTQYF. CDR3 bases: TGTGCCATCAGTGAGCGGGGGGGCTGGGGCACAGATACGCAGTATTTT.

The V call is TRBV12-3 or TRBV12-4, the J call TRBJ1-1; D is ambiguous. The CDR3 contains 13 residues. Trimming left V 4 bases short and J 5 bases short, with 11 bases between. The CDR3 DNA reads TGTGCCAGCAGTTCTCTGACACTTACTGAAGCTTTCTTT. It codes for CASSSLTLTEAFF.

This chain joins TRBV18 and TRBJ2-3; 7 nucleotides match TRBD2. The V and J ends lost 3 bases and 1 base, in that order; junction bases with no gene match: 7. CDR3 length: 16 amino acids. Germline-derived CDR1 and CDR2 are KGHSH and LQKENI. DNA of the CDR3: TGTGCCAGCTCACCCAATGGGGCGGGGGGCACAGATACGCAGTATTTT. Translated: CASSPNGAGGTDTQYF.

This clone was counted a few times. The chain employs TRBV6-5 and TRBJ1-5; the D gene is possibly TRBD1 (6 bases). Germline CDR1 and CDR2: MNHEY and SVGAGI. There are 14 residues in the CDR3. The ends were cut back, 6 bases at V and 2 bases at J, with 11 bases in the middle. As DNA, the CDR3 is TGTGCCAGCAGAGAGCCAGGGGGCAATCAGCCCCAGCATTTT. Its translation: CASREPGGNQPQHF.

The rearrangement joins TRBV5-1 to TRBJ2-3, with D maybe TRBD1 (5 bases). V dropped 0 bases and J dropped 0 bases, with 8 bases sitting between them. The CDR3 has 15 residues. The germline CDR1 and CDR2 sequences are SGHRS and YFSETQ. The CDR3 nucleotides read TGCGCCAGCAGCTTGGAAGGGGTAAGCACAGATACGCAGTATTTT. Translated: CASSLEGVSTDTQYF.

The count of this clone is one. The V gene is TRBV4-2, the J gene TRBJ2-3; 12 nucleotides match TRBD2. With 0 bases clipped from V and 6 bases from J, the junction kept 13 bases outside the gene matches. Germline assignment: CDR1 LGHNA and CDR2 YNFKEQ. The CDR3 extends over 19 amino acids. The CDR3 sequence: CASSQDPPRLAGGLDTQYF. The DNA for the CDR3 is TGTGCCAGCAGCCAAGATCCCCCGCGGCTAGCGGGGGGGCTGGATACGCAGTATTTT.

This clone came up once. The chain recombines TRBV6-5 with TRBJ1-3; D gene uncertain. The CDR3 is made up of 13 amino acids. Trimming took off 7 bases at V and 3 bases at J, with 10 bases between the two ends. CDR1 and CDR2 from the germline V gene are MNHEY and SVGAGI. In DNA, the CDR3 is TGTGCCAGCACCCCCCCCATTGGAAACACCATATATTTT. Translating gives CASTPPIGNTIYF.

This clone appeared a single time. The genes are TRBV5-6 and TRBJ2-5; 7 bases agree with TRBD1. Looked up from germline, CDR1 is SGHDT and CDR2 is YYEEEE. V trimming: 2 bases; J trimming: 3 bases; junction bases outside the gene matches: 4. The CDR3 totals 14 residues. CDR3 sequence reads: CASSFKGGEETQYF. The CDR3 nucleotides are TGTGCCAGCAGCTTCAAAGGGGGCGAAGAGACCCAGTACTTC.

The V and J genes are TRBV5-6 and TRBJ1-5; TRBD1 matches 11 bases. The CDR3 is 14 amino acids. Looked up from germline, CDR1 is SGHDT and CDR2 is YYEEEE. The V and J ends lost 3 bases and 7 bases, in that order; junction bases with no gene match: 3. CDR3 residues: CASSWTGGLQPQHF. The CDR3 bases are TGTGCCAGCAGCTGGACAGGGGGCTTGCAGCCCCAGCATTTT.

The rearrangement joins TRBV24-1 to TRBJ1-4; D call uncertain. The V gene's germline CDR1 is KGHDR and CDR2 SFDVKD. With 1 base removed from V and 11 bases from J, the gap between germline ends came to 7 bases. The length of the CDR3 is 12 residues. This CDR3 is CATSDFSGKLFF. CDR3 coding DNA: TGTGCCACCAGTGATTTCTCCGGGAAACTGTTTTTT.

The chain is built from TRBV5-8 and TRBJ2-1, with a possible D match to TRBD2 (6 bases). Trimming cost V 4 bases and J 1 base, with 9 bases left between them. The germline CDR1 and CDR2 sequences are SGHTS and YDEGEE. This CDR3 comprises 14 residues. As DNA, the CDR3 is TGTGCCAGCAGCCCAGGAGGGTCCTACAATGAGCAGTTCTTC. It specifies CASSPGGSYNEQFF. The whole variable domain, filled in from reference TRBV5-8 and TRBJ2-1, reads EAGVTQSPTHLIKTRGQQATLRCSPISGHTSVYWYQQALGLGLQFLLWYDEGEERNRGNFPPRFSGRQFPNYSSELNVNALELEDSALYLCASSPGGSYNEQFFGPGTRLTVL.

This chain uses TRBV7-9 with TRBJ1-6; the D is unclear. V was shortened by 1 base and J by 0 bases, with 7 bases between the two germline ends. The CDR3 has 16 residues. Germline loops: CDR1 SEHNR, CDR2 FQNEAQ (reference sequence). The CDR3, as DNA: TGTGCCAGCAGCTTAGTGGGGAGCTCCTATAATTCACCCCTCCACTTT. The encoded protein is CASSLVGSSYNSPLHF. Filled out from reference TRBV7-9 and TRBJ1-6, the complete variable domain reads DTGVSQNPRHKITKRGQNVTFRCDPISEHNRLYWYRQTLGQGPEFLTYFQNEAQLEKSRLLSDRFSAERPKGSFSTLEIQRTEQGDSAMYLCASSLVGSSYNSPLHFGNGTRLTVT.

Regarding this clone: The same CDR3 arises from other DNA sequences in this sample as well. The V and J genes are TRBV30 and TRBJ1-1; D gene ambiguous. This CDR3 spans 12 amino acids. CDR1 GTSNPN and CDR2 SVGIG come from the germline V gene (reference sequence). The ends were cut back, 0 bases at V and 8 bases at J, with 10 bases in the middle. CDR3 in amino acids: CAWSVRGGEAFF. DNA for the CDR3: TGTGCCTGGAGTGTACGGGGTGGAGAAGCTTTCTTT.

V usage is TRBV29-1 and J usage is TRBJ1-3, with 9 bases fitting TRBD1. The CDR3 sequence is 17 residues long. Losses at the gene ends were 4 bases for V and 0 bases for J; bases not matched to a gene: 10. Germline V gene data show CDR1 as SQVTM and CDR2 as ANQGSEA. The CDR3 region is CSVGPGDRDNSGNTIYF. In DNA, the CDR3 is TGCAGCGTTGGCCCCGGGGACAGGGACAACTCTGGAAACACCATATATTTT. The full variable domain, in which reference TRBV29-1 and TRBJ1-3 provide the parts outside the CDR3, is SAVISQKPSRDICQRGTSLTIQCQVDSQVTMMFWYRQQPGQSLTLIATANQGSEATYESGFVIDKFPISRPNLTFSTLTVSNMSPEDSSIYLCSVGPGDRDNSGNTIYFGEGSWLTVV.

This rearrangement joins TRBV29-1 to TRBJ2-5; 9 bases align to TRBD1. The V gene end was trimmed by 7 bases and the J gene end by 1 base; junction bases not matched to a gene: 7. There are 14 residues in the CDR3. Germline CDR1 SQVTM, CDR2 ANQGSEA. CDR3: CSASGDRAQETQYF. The CDR3 region has the DNA TGCAGCGCCTCGGGGGACAGGGCCCAAGAGACCCAGTACTTC.

The chain couples TRBV10-3 to TRBJ1-6, with 9 bases aligning to TRBD1. Per germline, CDR1 ENHRY and CDR2 SYGVKD. With 6 bases clipped from V and 4 bases from J, the junction kept 4 bases outside the gene matches. This CDR3 comprises 15 residues. CDR3 sequence reads: CAISAGTGYNSPLHF. CDR3 DNA sequence: TGTGCCATCAGCGCCGGGACAGGGTATAATTCACCCCTCCACTTT.

The chain uses TRBV11-2 and TRBJ2-1; D is possibly TRBD2 (5 bases). The CDR3 covers 15 residues. V was pared by 5 bases and J by 4 bases, with 15 bases between. Germline CDR1 and CDR2: SGHAT and FQNNGV. DNA for the CDR3: TGTGCCAGCAGCCTAGGACTCACAACTTACAATGAGCAGTTCTTC. The encoded protein is CASSLGLTTYNEQFF.

V gene TRBV10-3 combines with J gene TRBJ2-1; 14 bases agree with TRBD2. Germline lookup yields CDR1 ENHRY and CDR2 SYGVKD. Trimming at V came to 10 bases and at J to 4 bases, leaving 6 bases not matched to a gene. The CDR3 consists of 15 residues. For the CDR3, the DNA is TGTGCCACCTCGACTAGCGGGGGGGAGTACAATGAGCAGTTCTTC. Translating gives CATSTSGGEYNEQFF.

V usage is TRBV11-1 and J usage is TRBJ2-3, with no clear D. The germline gives CDR1 SGHAT, CDR2 FQDESV (reference sequence). This CDR3 contains 14 residues. V was trimmed by 0 bases and J by 7 bases, leaving 11 bases between them. The CDR3 sequence: CASSLAHLEHTQYF. For the CDR3, the DNA is TGTGCCAGCAGCTTAGCGCATCTGGAGCATACGCAGTATTTT.

The chain is built from TRBV5-1 and TRBJ2-2; 10 bases are shared with TRBD2. This CDR3 region has 16 residues. Per the germline V gene, CDR1 is SGHRS and CDR2 is YFSETQ. V shed 4 bases, J shed 4 bases, and the junction held 7 bases outside the gene matches. CDR3 bases: TGCGCCAGCAGCCCGATTAGCGGGGGGCGCACCGGGGAGCTGTTTTTT. Encoded protein: CASSPISGGRTGELFF.

This clone was counted a single time. The rearrangement links TRBV6-5 to TRBJ2-3, with 7 bases lining up with TRBD1. The CDR3 is 16 amino acids. Germline-derived CDR1 and CDR2 are MNHEY and SVGAGI. V lost 2 bases to trimming and J lost 4 bases; unmatched junction nucleotides: 9. The CDR3 loop is CASSYRRTGGPDTQYF. CDR3 in DNA: TGTGCCAGCAGTTACCGCCGGACAGGTGGACCAGATACGCAGTATTTT.